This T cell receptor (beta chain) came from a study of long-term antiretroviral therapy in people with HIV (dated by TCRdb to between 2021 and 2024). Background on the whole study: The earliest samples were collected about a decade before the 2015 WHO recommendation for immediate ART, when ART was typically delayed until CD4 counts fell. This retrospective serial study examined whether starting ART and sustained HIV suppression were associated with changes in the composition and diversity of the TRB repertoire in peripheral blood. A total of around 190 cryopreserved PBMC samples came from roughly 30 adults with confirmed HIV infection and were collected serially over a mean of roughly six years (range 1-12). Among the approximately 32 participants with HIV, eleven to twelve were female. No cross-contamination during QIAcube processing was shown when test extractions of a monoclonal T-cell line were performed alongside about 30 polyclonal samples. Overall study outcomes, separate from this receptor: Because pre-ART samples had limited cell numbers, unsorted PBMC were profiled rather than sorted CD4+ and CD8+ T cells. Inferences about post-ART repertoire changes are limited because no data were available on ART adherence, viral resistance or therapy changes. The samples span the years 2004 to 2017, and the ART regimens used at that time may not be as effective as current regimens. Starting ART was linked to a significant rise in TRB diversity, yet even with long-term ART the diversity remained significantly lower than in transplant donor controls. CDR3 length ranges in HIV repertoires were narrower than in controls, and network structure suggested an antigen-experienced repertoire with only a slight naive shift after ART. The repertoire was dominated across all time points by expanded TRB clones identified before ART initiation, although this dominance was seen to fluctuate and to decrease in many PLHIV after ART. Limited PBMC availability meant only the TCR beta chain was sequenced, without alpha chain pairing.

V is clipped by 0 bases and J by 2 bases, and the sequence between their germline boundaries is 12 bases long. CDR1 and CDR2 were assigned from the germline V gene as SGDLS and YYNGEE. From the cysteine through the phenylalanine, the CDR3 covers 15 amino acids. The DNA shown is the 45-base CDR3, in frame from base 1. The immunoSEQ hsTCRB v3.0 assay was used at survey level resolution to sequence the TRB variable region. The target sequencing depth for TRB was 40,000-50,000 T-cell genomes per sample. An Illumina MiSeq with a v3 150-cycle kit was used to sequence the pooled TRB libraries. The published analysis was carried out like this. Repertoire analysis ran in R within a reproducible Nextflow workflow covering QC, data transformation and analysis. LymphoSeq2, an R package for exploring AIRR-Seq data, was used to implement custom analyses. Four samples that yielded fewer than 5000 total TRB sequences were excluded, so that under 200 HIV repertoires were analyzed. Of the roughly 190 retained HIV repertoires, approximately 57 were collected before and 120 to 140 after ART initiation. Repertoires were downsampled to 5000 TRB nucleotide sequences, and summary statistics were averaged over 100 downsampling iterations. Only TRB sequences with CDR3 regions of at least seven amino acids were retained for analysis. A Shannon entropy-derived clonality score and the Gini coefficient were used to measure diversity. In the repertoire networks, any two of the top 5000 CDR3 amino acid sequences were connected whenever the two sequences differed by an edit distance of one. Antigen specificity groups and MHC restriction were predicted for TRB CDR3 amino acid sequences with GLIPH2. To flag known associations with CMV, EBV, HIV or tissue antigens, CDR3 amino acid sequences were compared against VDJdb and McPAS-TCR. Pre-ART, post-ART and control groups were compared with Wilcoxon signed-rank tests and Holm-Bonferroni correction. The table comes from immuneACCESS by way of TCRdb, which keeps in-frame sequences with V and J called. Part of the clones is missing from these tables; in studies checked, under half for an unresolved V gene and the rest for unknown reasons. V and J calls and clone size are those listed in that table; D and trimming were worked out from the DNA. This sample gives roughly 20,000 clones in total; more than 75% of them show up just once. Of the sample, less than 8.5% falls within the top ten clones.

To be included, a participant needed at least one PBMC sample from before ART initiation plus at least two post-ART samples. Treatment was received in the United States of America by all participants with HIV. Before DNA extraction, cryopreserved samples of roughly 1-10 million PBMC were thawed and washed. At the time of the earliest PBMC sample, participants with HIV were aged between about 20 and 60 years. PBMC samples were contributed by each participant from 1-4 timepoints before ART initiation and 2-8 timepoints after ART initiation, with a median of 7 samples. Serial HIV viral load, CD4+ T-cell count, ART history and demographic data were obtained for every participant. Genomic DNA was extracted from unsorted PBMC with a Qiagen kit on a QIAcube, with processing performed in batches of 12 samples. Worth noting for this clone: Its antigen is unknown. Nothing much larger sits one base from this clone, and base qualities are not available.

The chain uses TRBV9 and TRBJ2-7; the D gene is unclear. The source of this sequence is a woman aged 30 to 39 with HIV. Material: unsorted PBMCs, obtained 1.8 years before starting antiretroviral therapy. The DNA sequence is TGTGCCAGCAGCGTAGCTCCGGATGAGACCTACGAGCAGTACTTC. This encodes CASSVAPDETYEQYF.